This is a list of T cell receptor beta chains from one sample in a study of blood T cell repertoires in COVID-19. TCRdb's copy holds only in-frame clones and misses some; the assay was immunoSEQ multiplex PCR. The sample lists 250,000 to 350,000 clones; over 75% were seen once. The sample comprised PBMCs or T cells enriched from blood (not recorded which). These TCRs come from a woman aged 25 to 39 who had recovered from COVID-19. Both conserved end residues are part of each CDR3. D genes are given only for firm matches. Clone size is stated in some rows and not others, as once, few, many or a class when expanded.

v_gene	d_gene	abundance	j_gene	CDR3nt	CDR3aa
TRBV7-3	.	.	TRBJ2-2	TGTGCCAGCAGCCTAGAGGCGGGTTGGGCCGGGGAGCTGTTTTTT	CASSLEAGWAGELFF
TRBV15	TRBD2	.	TRBJ2-3	TGTGCCACCAGCAGAGTCCCTAGCGGAAGCACAGATACGCAGTATTTT	CATSRVPSGSTDTQYF
TRBV13	TRBD2	.	TRBJ2-3	TGTGCCAGCAGCTTAGGGATACCGGGACTAGATACTAGCACAGATACGCAGTATTTT	CASSLGIPGLDTSTDTQYF
TRBV28	.	once	TRBJ1-2	TGTGCCAGCGGACCAGGGTGGTATGGCTACACCTTC	CASGPGWYGYTF
TRBV2	.	.	TRBJ1-4	TGTGCCAGCGGCGGACAGACTAATGAAAAACTGTTTTTT	CASGGQTNEKLFF
TRBV5-8	.	.	TRBJ1-2	TGTGCCAGCAGCAACAGGGTCTATGGCTACACCTTC	CASSNRVYGYTF
TRBV5-1	.	.	TRBJ1-3	TGCGCCAGCAGCCCAACAGGGAAGGGAAACACCATATATTTT	CASSPTGKGNTIYF
TRBV11-2	.	.	TRBJ2-1	TGTGCCAGCAGCTTATTATTTACTTCTTACAATGAGCAGTTCTTC	CASSLLFTSYNEQFF
TRBV29-1	TRBD1	.	TRBJ1-1	TGCAGCGGCGTACAGGGGCAGGACACTGAAGCTTTCTTT	CSGVQGQDTEAFF
TRBV5-8	TRBD2	.	TRBJ2-5	TGTGCCAGCAGCTTGGCCGTGGGGACTAGCGGGACCCAGTACTTC	CASSLAVGTSGTQYF
TRBV19	.	once	TRBJ1-3	TGTGCCAGTAGTATAGTTACAGACCCCTCTGGAAACACCATATATTTT	CASSIVTDPSGNTIYF
TRBV28	TRBD1	few	TRBJ1-2	TGTGCCATCACAGAGGGGGCTTATGGCTACACCTTC	CAITEGAYGYTF
TRBV6-5	.	.	TRBJ1-2	TGTGCCAGCAGCCCCGACAGAGTCTATGGCTACACCTTC	CASSPDRVYGYTF
TRBV10-3	TRBD1	few	TRBJ1-1	TGTGCCATCCACCCGGACAGGGTTTTCGGTCGGAACACTGAAGCTTTCTTT	CAIHPDRVFGRNTEAFF
TRBV18	.	.	TRBJ2-5	TGTGCCAGCTCAGCCCAACCTCGCGGAGGGGAGACCCAGTACTTC	CASSAQPRGGETQYF
TRBV7-8	.	.	TRBJ2-1	TGTGCCAGCAGCCCGTCCCAAACCAGGCAGTTCTTC	CASSPSQTRQFF
TRBV28	TRBD1	.	TRBJ1-4	TGTGCCAGTAGGACAGGGAATAATGAAAAACTGTTTTTT	CASRTGNNEKLFF
TRBV5-6	.	.	TRBJ1-2	TGTGCCAGCAGCTCCGGGGTCAGCTATGGCTACACCTTC	CASSSGVSYGYTF
TRBV28	.	.	TRBJ2-5	TGTGCCAGCAGGATCTCCCAGGCAGGGCAAGAGACCCAGTACTTC	CASRISQAGQETQYF
TRBV3-1/TRBV3-2	TRBD1	.	TRBJ2-5	TGTGCCAGCAGCCGGGATGCGACAGGGGCAGAGACCCAGTACTTC	CASSRDATGAETQYF
TRBV20-1	TRBD1	few	TRBJ1-1	TGCAGTGTCCTGACAGGGAAAGCTTTCTTT	CSVLTGKAFF
TRBV20-1	TRBD1	.	TRBJ1-4	TGCAGTGCTAGTCCCGGACAGGGGCGGAAACTGTTTTTT	CSASPGQGRKLFF
TRBV9	.	.	TRBJ1-2	TGTGCCAGCAGCGTCGGGGGGCGAATTGGCTATGGCTACACCTTC	CASSVGGRIGYGYTF
TRBV19	.	.	TRBJ2-5	TGTGCCAGTAGTATAGCCCCGACAGGTCAGGGGGAGACCCAGTACTTC	CASSIAPTGQGETQYF
TRBV7-8	.	.	TRBJ2-5	TGTGCCAGCAGCTTTGGCCACGGGATCCAAGAGACCCAGTACTTC	CASSFGHGIQETQYF
TRBV10-3	TRBD1	.	TRBJ1-5	TGTGCCATCGGATCGACAGGGAAGCAGCCCCAGCATTTT	CAIGSTGKQPQHF
TRBV18	TRBD1	few	TRBJ1-2	TGTGCCAGCTCACCACCGGGGACAGGGGTTTTTCCTTATGGCTACACCTTC	CASSPPGTGVFPYGYTF
TRBV13	TRBD2	.	TRBJ2-1	TGTGCCAGCAGCTTCTTAGCGGGGGGCCTTAATGAGCAGTTCTTC	CASSFLAGGLNEQFF
TRBV12-3/TRBV12-4	.	.	TRBJ2-2	TGTGCCAGCAGTGAACTGATGGGGGAGCTGTTTTTT	CASSELMGELFF
TRBV2	.	.	TRBJ2-3	TGTGCCAGCAGGAGGCGGGTAGCCAACACAGATACGCAGTATTTT	CASRRRVANTDTQYF
TRBV5-1	TRBD1	.	TRBJ1-2	TGCGCCAGCAGCTTGGGACAGGGGCGCGGCTACACCTTC	CASSLGQGRGYTF
TRBV18	.	.	TRBJ1-4	TGTGCCAGCTCACCAAGGGGTCCAAATGAAAAACTGTTTTTT	CASSPRGPNEKLFF
TRBV4-2	.	.	TRBJ1-1	TGTGCCAGCAGCCAAGAGTGGAGAGGTTACACTGAAGCTTTCTTT	CASSQEWRGYTEAFF
TRBV7-3	.	few	TRBJ1-2	TGTGCCAGCAGCTTCCGGGATGGCGATGGCTACACCTTC	CASSFRDGDGYTF
TRBV6-5	.	.	TRBJ1-4	TGTGCCAGCAGTTATTCAACTACGGGACTTCATGAAAAACTGTTTTTT	CASSYSTTGLHEKLFF
TRBV30	TRBD2	.	TRBJ2-5	TGTGCCTGGAGTTGGGGGTTAGCGGGTAAAGAGACCCAGTACTTC	CAWSWGLAGKETQYF
TRBV28	TRBD2	.	TRBJ2-1	TGTGCCAGCAGTTTTCCCGCTAGCGGGTACAATGAGCAGTTCTTC	CASSFPASGYNEQFF
TRBV6-5	TRBD1	.	TRBJ2-7	TGTGCCAGCAGTTCCCGGGACAGGATCTACGAGCAGTACTTC	CASSSRDRIYEQYF
TRBV7-6	TRBD1	.	TRBJ1-4	TGTGCCAGCAGCTTAGTTGGGACAGATTTGTTTTTT	CASSLVGTDLFF
TRBV7-9	.	.	TRBJ1-5	TGTGCCAGCAGCTTAGTCCGGGCCGACAGGCCAACAAGCAATCAGCCCCAGCATTTT	CASSLVRADRPTSNQPQHF
TRBV10-1	.	.	TRBJ1-1	TGCGCCAGCAGTGGTGGGGAGACTGAAGCTTTCTTT	CASSGGETEAFF
TRBV29-1	TRBD2	.	TRBJ2-5	TGCAGCGCAAAGCGGGAGCGAGAGACCCAGTACTTC	CSAKRERETQYF
TRBV20-1	.	.	TRBJ2-1	TGCAGTGCTAGTCTTGGCCATGAGCAGTTCTTC	CSASLGHEQFF
TRBV19	.	.	TRBJ2-4	TGTGCCAGTAGCCCTACTAGTTTGAACATTCAGTACTTC	CASSPTSLNIQYF
TRBV7-3	.	.	TRBJ2-1	TGTGCCAGCAGCCGTAGGAGGGCCAATGAGCAGTTCTTC	CASSRRRANEQFF
TRBV7-9	.	.	TRBJ2-5	TGTGCCAGCAGCTTCGGACAGCGACAAGAGACCCAGTACTTC	CASSFGQRQETQYF
TRBV19	.	few	TRBJ2-6	TGTGCCAGTATCCCCAGAAACTCTGGGGCCAACGTCCTGACTTTC	CASIPRNSGANVLTF
TRBV5-4	.	.	TRBJ1-4	TGTGCCAGCAGTAACTTTAACCCAACTAATGAAAAACTGTTTTTT	CASSNFNPTNEKLFF
TRBV7-3	TRBD2	.	TRBJ2-3	TGTGCCAGCAGCCTTACGGGACTATACACAGATACGCAGTATTTT	CASSLTGLYTDTQYF
TRBV11-2	.	.	TRBJ2-6	TGTGCCAGCAATTCGGGGGCCAACGTCCTGACTTTC	CASNSGANVLTF
TRBV6-5	.	.	TRBJ1-1	TGTGCCAGCAGGAGCGACAAAGGGGCGAACACTGAAGCTTTCTTT	CASRSDKGANTEAFF
TRBV5-1	.	once	TRBJ2-4	TGCGCCAGCAGCTTGGCCCTGGGAGGAACGGGCATTCAGTACTTC	CASSLALGGTGIQYF